This paragraph reports one TCR beta chain. This entry comes from a study of blood T cell repertoires in COVID-19. Study in general: Donors in the United States, Italy and Spain gave samples during acute or convalescent COVID-19. PBMCs, B-cell-depleted T cells, or T cells provided the cDNA or gDNA that made up the material.

Method: immunoSEQ multiplex PCR; TCRdb's copy keeps in-frame clones and lacks some. The sample records some 190,000 clones, about 83% being singletons. This CDR3 spans 14 amino acids. V shed 0 bases and J 8 bases; nucleotides not matched to a gene: 9. Germline values: CDR1 SQVTM, CDR2 ANQGSEA. Individuals drawn from approximately 26 US areas were about 18 to 90 years old. The V and J genes are TRBV29-1 and TRBJ1-2, with 7 nucleotides matching TRBD1. The sequence derives from a man aged 35 to 55 with acute COVID-19. The sample consisted of PBMCs or T cells enriched from blood (not recorded which). CDR3 residues: CSVEDSQGVFGYTF. As DNA, the CDR3 is TGCAGCGTTGAAGATTCCCAGGGGGTTTTCGGCTACACCTTC. The whole variable domain, remainder taken from reference TRBV29-1 and TRBJ1-2, is SAVISQKPSRDICQRGTSLTIQCQVDSQVTMMFWYRQQPGQSLTLIATANQGSEATYESGFVIDKFPISRPNLTFSTLTVSNMSPEDSSIYLCSVEDSQGVFGYTFGSGTRLTVV.